This T cell receptor (beta chain) is from a study of blood T cells in healthy people across ages. Study-level results: TCR beta diversity per million T cells fell roughly linearly with age.

This clonotype turned up a few times. Its antigen is unidentified. The donors, aged roughly 6 to 100, were healthy Caucasians from Russia. A second PCR, run for roughly 7 to 11 cycles, used a sample-barcoded 5' primer plus a J-beta primer mix. One entry per CDR3 protein, called by TCRdb with MiXCR from the 5' RACE reads. The table has 1.5 million to 2 million distinct CDR3 sequences, about 28% seen once. CDR3 length: 18 residues. V lost 4 bases and J lost 7; bases outside the gene matches: 11. Germline V gene sequence: CDR1 LGHNA, CDR2 YSLEER. Sequences were obtained from blood. This clonotype originated in a woman aged 25 to 39 in good health. This chain connects TRBV4-3 to TRBJ2-3; 16 nucleotides line up with TRBD2. The CDR3 nucleotides read TGCGCCAGCAGCCTAGATCGGGGACTAGCGGGAGGGTCAAATACGCAGTATTTT. It specifies CASSLDRGLAGGSNTQYF.